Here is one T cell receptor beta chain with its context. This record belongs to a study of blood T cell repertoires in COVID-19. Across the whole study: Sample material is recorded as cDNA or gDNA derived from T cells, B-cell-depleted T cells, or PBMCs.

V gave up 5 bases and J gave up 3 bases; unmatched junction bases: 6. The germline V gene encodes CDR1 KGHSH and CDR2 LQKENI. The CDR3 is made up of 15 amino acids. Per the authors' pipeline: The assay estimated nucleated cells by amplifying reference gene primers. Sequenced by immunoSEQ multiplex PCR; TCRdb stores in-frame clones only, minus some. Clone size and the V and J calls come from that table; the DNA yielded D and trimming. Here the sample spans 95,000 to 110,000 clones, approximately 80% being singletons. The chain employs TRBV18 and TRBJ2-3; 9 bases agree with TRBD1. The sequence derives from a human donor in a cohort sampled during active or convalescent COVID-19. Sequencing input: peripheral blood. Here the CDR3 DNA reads TGTGCCAGCTCAGCAGGGACAGGGAAGACAGATACGCAGTATTTT. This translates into CASSAGTGKTDTQYF.